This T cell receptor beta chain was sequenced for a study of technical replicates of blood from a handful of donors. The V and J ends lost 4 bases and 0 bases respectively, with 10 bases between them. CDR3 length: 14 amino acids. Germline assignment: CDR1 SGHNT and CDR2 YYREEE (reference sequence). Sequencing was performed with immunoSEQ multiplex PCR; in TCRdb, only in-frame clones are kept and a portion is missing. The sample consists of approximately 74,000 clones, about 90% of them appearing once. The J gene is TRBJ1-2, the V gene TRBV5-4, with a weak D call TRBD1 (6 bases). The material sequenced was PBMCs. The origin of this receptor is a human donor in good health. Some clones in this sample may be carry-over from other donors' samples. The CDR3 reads CASSPKGANYGYTF. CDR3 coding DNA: TGTGCCAGCAGCCCCAAGGGGGCTAACTATGGCTACACCTTC.